This T cell receptor beta chain is drawn from a study of blood T cell repertoires in COVID-19. Turning to the study itself: PBMCs, B-cell-depleted T cells, or T cells provided the cDNA or gDNA that made up the material.

Data came from immunoSEQ multiplex PCR; TCRdb stores just in-frame clones and leaves some out. The sample shows about 150,000 clones, around nine tenths of them seen only once. V lost 5 bases to trimming and J lost 3 bases, with 19 bases between them. The CDR3 covers 16 residues. Germline lookup yields CDR1 SEHNR and CDR2 FQNEAQ (reference sequence). Sequenced: peripheral blood. The rearrangement links TRBV7-9 to TRBJ1-1, with a weak D call TRBD1 (5 bases). The receptor comes from a man aged 55 to 70 with COVID-19, enrolled during active disease. This CDR3 is CASSPVLVPGDTEAFF. The CDR3, as DNA: TGTGCCAGCAGCCCAGTTCTTGTACCGGGGGACACTGAAGCTTTCTTT.